These 18 T cell receptor beta chains came from one sample sequenced in a study of identical twins. A single record per CDR3 protein comes from TCRdb applying MiXCR to the 5' RACE reads. Among about 700,000 distinct CDR3 sequences listed, over 5% were seen once. The sequencing input was naive T cells sorted from blood. The receptor source for this set is a man between 18 and 35 years old in good health.

This clonotype occurred a few times. The chain joins TRBV7-9 to TRBJ2-5, with D possibly TRBD2 on 5 matching bases. The germline CDR1 and CDR2 sequences are SEHNR and FQNEAQ (reference sequence). V was clipped by 5 bases and J by 0 bases, with 19 bases between them. CDR3 length equals 17 residues. The CDR3 DNA sequence: TGTGCCAGCAGCCGAGGGTCTGGGCCGAAACACCAAGAGACCCAGTACTTC. This translates into CASSRGSGPKHQETQYF.

The chain joins TRBV6-5 to TRBJ2-1; 9 bases are shared with TRBD2. The CDR3 length is 16 residues. The junction had 6 bases not matched to a gene; V was cut back by 2 bases and J by 4 bases. The V gene's germline CDR1 is MNHEY and CDR2 SVGAGI. The CDR3 region is CASSYVASGMYNEQFF. The CDR3 bases are TGTGCCAGCAGTTACGTGGCTAGCGGGATGTACAATGAGCAGTTCTTC.

This clonotype was observed at least ten times. The chain has TRBV12-3 or TRBV12-4 and TRBJ1-5; D gene uncertain. The CDR3 contains 13 residues. Trimming removed 4 bases from V and 7 bases from J, with 11 bases in between. The CDR3 DNA sequence: TGTGCCAGCAGTTGGACTAAGAGGCAGCCCCAGCATTTT. Protein: CASSWTKRQPQHF.

This rearrangement joins TRBV4-3 to TRBJ2-7; 8 bases map to TRBD2. The CDR3 is 15 residues long. The germline V gene encodes CDR1 LGHNA and CDR2 YSLEER. V lost 4 bases and J lost 4; bases outside the gene matches: 9. This chain's CDR3 is CASSRVPAGEYEQYF. The CDR3 coding sequence is TGCGCCAGCAGCCGTGTTCCAGCGGGAGAGTACGAGCAGTACTTC.

The chain uses TRBV12-5 and TRBJ2-1; the match to TRBD2 covers 13 bases. This CDR3 contains 18 residues. The germline gives CDR1 LGHNT, CDR2 FRNRAP. J was trimmed by 0 bases and V by 3 bases; bases with no gene match: 5. CDR3 loop: CASGFGTSGASSYNEQFF. For the CDR3, the DNA is TGTGCTAGTGGTTTCGGGACTAGCGGGGCCAGCTCCTACAATGAGCAGTTCTTC.

J is TRBJ2-2 and V is TRBV20-1, with 12 bases lining up with TRBD2. Per germline, CDR1 DFQATT and CDR2 SNEGSKA (reference sequence). The CDR3 has 16 residues. Losses at the gene ends were 0 bases for V and 4 bases for J; bases not matched to a gene: 3. This chain's CDR3 is CSARDRGLAGTGELFF. The CDR3 DNA reads as TGCAGTGCTAGAGATAGGGGACTAGCGGGCACCGGGGAGCTGTTTTTT.

In its sample, this clonotype was seen a few times. The V gene is TRBV7-2, the J gene TRBJ2-1; 7 nucleotides match TRBD2. The germline V gene encodes CDR1 SGHTA and CDR2 FQGNSA. This CDR3 region has 16 residues. The V gene end was trimmed by 0 bases and the J gene end by 0 bases; junction bases not matched to a gene: 2. The CDR3 protein is CASSLAGTTSYNEQFF. The DNA of the CDR3 is TGTGCCAGCAGCTTAGCCGGGACTACCTCCTACAATGAGCAGTTCTTC.

This clonotype was recorded a few times. The CDR3 spells CASSLAQETNYGYTF. In DNA, the CDR3 is TGTGCCAGCAGCTTAGCGCAGGAGACTAACTATGGCTACACCTTC. The rearrangement uses TRBV7-9 and TRBJ1-2; D gene ambiguous. Germline V gene data show CDR1 as SEHNR and CDR2 as FQNEAQ (reference sequence). The length of the CDR3 is 15 residues. Trimming took off 0 bases at V and 0 bases at J, with 8 bases between the two ends.

The chain links TRBV11-2 to TRBJ2-3; 11 positions agree with TRBD2. Germline assignment: CDR1 SGHAT and CDR2 FQNNGV. Germline trimming cut 5 bases from V and 0 bases from J; bases unmatched to any gene: 10. The CDR3 loop spans 18 amino acids. CDR3 amino acids: CASSRTGTSGPSTDTQYF. The CDR3 bases are TGTGCCAGCAGCAGAACCGGGACTAGCGGCCCTAGCACAGATACGCAGTATTTT. The whole variable domain, remainder taken from reference TRBV11-2 and TRBJ2-3, is EAGVAQSPRYKIIEKRQSVAFWCNPISGHATLYWYQQILGQGPKLLIQFQNNGVVDDSQLPKDRFSAERLKGVDSTLKIQPAKLEDSAVYLCASSRTGTSGPSTDTQYFGPGTRLTVL.

V is TRBV9 and J is TRBJ2-2, with D uncertain. This CDR3 has 12 residues. With 3 bases removed from V and 5 bases from J, the gap between germline ends came to 5 bases. The germline CDR1 and CDR2 sequences are SGDLS and YYNGEE. CDR3 sequence: CASSAATGELFF. In nucleotides, the CDR3 is TGTGCCAGCAGCGCCGCGACCGGGGAGCTGTTTTTT. Full variable domain (outside the CDR3, taken from reference TRBV9 and TRBJ2-2): DSGVTQTPKHLITATGQRVTLRCSPRSGDLSVYWYQQSLDQGLQFLIQYYNGEERAKGNILERFSAQQFPDLHSELNLSSLELGDSALYFCASSAATGELFFGEGSRLTVL.

This clonotype came up a few times. The chain uses TRBV7-9 and TRBJ2-1, with D possibly being TRBD2 (6 bases). Germline V lookup: CDR1 SEHNR, CDR2 FQNEAQ (reference sequence). The ends were cut back, 8 bases at V and 7 bases at J, with 18 bases in the middle. The CDR3 consists of 14 residues. The CDR3 here is CASAEEGPINEQFF. The CDR3 nucleotides read TGTGCCAGCGCGGAGGAGGGCCCTATAAATGAGCAGTTCTTC.

The rearrangement links TRBV6-1 to TRBJ2-1, with 12 bases fitting TRBD2. V shed 2 bases and J 13 bases; nucleotides not matched to a gene: 9. Germline CDR1 and CDR2: MNHNS and SASEGT. There are 15 residues in the CDR3. The CDR3 loop is CASSERLAGGLGQFF. CDR3 bases: TGTGCCAGCAGTGAACGTCTAGCGGGAGGGTTAGGACAGTTCTTC.

At least ten counts were recorded for this clonotype. This chain connects TRBV7-9 to TRBJ2-1, with D unclear. The germline V and J ends were trimmed by 7 bases and 6 bases, with 7 bases remaining between them. From germline, CDR1 is SEHNR and CDR2 FQNEAQ (reference sequence). This CDR3 has 11 amino acids. The CDR3 loop reads CASIWGNEQFF. CDR3 nucleotide sequence: TGTGCCAGCATATGGGGCAATGAGCAGTTCTTC.

The V and J genes are TRBV30 and TRBJ2-2; D may be TRBD1 (6 bases). This CDR3 region has 13 residues. Germline V gives CDR1 GTSNPN, CDR2 SVGIG (reference sequence). Trimming took off 7 bases at V and 5 bases at J, with 14 bases between the two ends. The CDR3 DNA sequence: TGTGCCTCGGACCAAGGGGGAACCGGGGAGCTGTTTTTT. Translating it yields CASDQGGTGELFF.

This clonotype was seen ten or more times. The rearrangement uses TRBV20-1 and TRBJ2-3, with a possible D match to TRBD2 (5 bases). The CDR3 covers 15 residues. The ends were cut back, 0 bases at V and 0 bases at J, with 10 bases in the middle. CDR1 and CDR2 (germline): DFQATT, SNEGSKA (reference sequence). CDR3 nucleotide sequence: TGCAGTGCTAGAGATCCCAGGACTAGCACAGATACGCAGTATTTT. Translation: CSARDPRTSTDTQYF.

The genes are TRBV11-2 and TRBJ2-2, with TRBD2 as a possible D gene (5 bases). The CDR3 is made up of 16 amino acids. The germline V gene has CDR1 SGHAT and CDR2 FQNNGV. V lost 2 bases and J lost 2, with 12 bases in between. CDR3 coding DNA: TGTGCCAGCAGCTTAACGGTCCTAGCCAACACCGGGGAGCTGTTTTTT. This codes for CASSLTVLANTGELFF. The full variable domain, rest sourced from reference TRBV11-2 and TRBJ2-2, is EAGVAQSPRYKIIEKRQSVAFWCNPISGHATLYWYQQILGQGPKLLIQFQNNGVVDDSQLPKDRFSAERLKGVDSTLKIQPAKLEDSAVYLCASSLTVLANTGELFFGEGSRLTVL.

V usage is TRBV5-6 and J usage is TRBJ2-7; 8 bases line up with TRBD1. The V and J ends lost 2 bases and 3 bases, in that order; junction bases with no gene match: 7. CDR3 length equals 15 residues. Germline V lookup: CDR1 SGHDT, CDR2 YYEEEE. The CDR3 sequence is CASSFPGQAFYEQYV. DNA of the CDR3: TGTGCCAGCAGCTTCCCGGGACAGGCGTTCTACGAGCAGTACGTC.

This clonotype was recorded many times. This chain links TRBV6-1 with TRBJ1-6; D remains unclear. The CDR3 extends over 14 amino acids. V was pared by 6 bases and J by 6 bases, with 12 bases between. Germline lookup yields CDR1 MNHNS and CDR2 SASEGT. The CDR3 protein is CASSPARTNSPLHF. Here the CDR3 DNA reads TGTGCCAGCAGCCCAGCAAGGACTAATTCACCCCTCCACTTT.